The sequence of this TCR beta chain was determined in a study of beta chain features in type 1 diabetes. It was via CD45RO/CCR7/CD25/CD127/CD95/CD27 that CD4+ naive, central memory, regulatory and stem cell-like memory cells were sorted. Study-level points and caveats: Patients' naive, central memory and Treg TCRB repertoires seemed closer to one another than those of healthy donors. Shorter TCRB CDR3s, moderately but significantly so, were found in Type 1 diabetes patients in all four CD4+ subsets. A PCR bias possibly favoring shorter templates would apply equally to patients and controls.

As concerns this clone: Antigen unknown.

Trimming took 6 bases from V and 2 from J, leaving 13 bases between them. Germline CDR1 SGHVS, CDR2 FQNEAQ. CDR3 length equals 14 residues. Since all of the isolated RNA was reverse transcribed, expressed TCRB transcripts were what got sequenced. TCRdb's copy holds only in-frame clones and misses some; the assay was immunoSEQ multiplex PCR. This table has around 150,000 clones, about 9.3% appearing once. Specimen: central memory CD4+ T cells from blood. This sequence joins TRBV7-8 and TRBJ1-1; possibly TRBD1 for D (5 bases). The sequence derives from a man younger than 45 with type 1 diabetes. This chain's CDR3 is CASRTLGGNTEAFF. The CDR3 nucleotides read TGTGCCAGCAGGACCTTGGGGGGAAACACTGAAGCTTTCTTT. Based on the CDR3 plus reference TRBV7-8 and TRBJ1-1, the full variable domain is GAGVSQSPRYKVAKRGQDVALRCDPISGHVSLFWYQQALGQGPEFLTYFQNEAQLDKSGLPSDRFFAERPEGSVSTLKIQRTQQEDSAVYLCASRTLGGNTEAFFGQGTRLTVV.